This TCR beta chain was observed in a study of blood T cell repertoires in COVID-19. At the level of the study: Samples representing acute and convalescent COVID-19 were sourced from the United States, Italy and Spain. PBMCs, B-cell-depleted T cells, or T cells were the source of the cDNA or gDNA that made up the material.

In the original processing: Amplifying reference gene primers gave estimates of nucleated cell counts. Sequencing was performed with immunoSEQ multiplex PCR; in TCRdb, only in-frame clones are kept and a portion is missing. The V and J calls and the clone size are those of that table, but D and trimming were determined from the DNA. The table has approximately 260,000 clones, 70% to 85% seen once. The V gene's germline CDR1 is SGHAT and CDR2 FQNNGV. This CDR3 contains 14 residues. Trimming cost V 5 bases and J 5 bases, with 15 bases left between them. The sequenced material came from peripheral blood. The J gene is TRBJ2-5, the V gene TRBV11-2; tentative D call: TRBD2 (7 bases). The source of this sequence is a woman over 75 with acute or convalescent COVID-19. The CDR3 DNA reads as TGTGCCAGCAGCCCCGCGGGGGCGGGGGAGACCCAGTACTTC. This encodes CASSPAGAGETQYF.